The rows below give T cell receptor beta chains drawn from one sample of a study of neurological immune-mediated disorders. From the 5' RACE reads, TCRdb called clonotypes with MiXCR, one entry per CDR3 protein. The data show roughly 52,000 distinct CDR3 sequences, about 4.1% seen once. The sequenced sample was PBMCs. Receptors originate from a man in his 60s with multiple sclerosis. Each CDR3 is given with its conserved first and last residue. A D gene is named only where the DNA matches it firmly. A row's size may be missing; if present it is once, few, many or a size class.

many,TRBJ2-5,NA,TRBV24-1,TGTGCCACCAGTGATATGACCGTGCGGACCCAGTACTTC,CATSDMTVRTQYF
many,TRBJ1-1,NA,TRBV9,TGTGCCAGCAGCGTTGGCAGAAGGGGGGGTGAAGCTTTCTTT,CASSVGRRGGEAFF
many,TRBJ1-2,NA,TRBV2,TGTGCCAGCAGTGAAGGAGACGCCAACTATGGCTACACCTTC,CASSEGDANYGYTF
many,TRBJ2-1,NA,TRBV7-2,TGTGCCAGTAAGGGAGGTGACGCCTACAATGAGCAGTTCTTC,CASKGGDAYNEQFF
many,TRBJ1-5,NA,TRBV10-3,TGTGCCATCAGTGCCGGGGGGGCTGGTCAGCCCCAGCATTTT,CAISAGGAGQPQHF
many,TRBJ1-4,NA,TRBV5-5,TGTGCCAGCAGCTTCACAGAAAGCGAAAAACTGTTTTTT,CASSFTESEKLFF
many,TRBJ1-1,NA,TRBV20-1,TGCAGTGCTAGCGGATATCAGGGCGGTATCACTGAAGCTTTCTTT,CSASGYQGGITEAFF
many,TRBJ2-1,TRBD2,TRBV20-1,TGCAGTGCTGTAACCCCTAGCGGGAAGGCTGCCAATGAGCAGTTCTTC,CSAVTPSGKAANEQFF
many,TRBJ1-2,TRBD1,TRBV20-1,TGCAGTGCTGGGACAGATACTAACTATGGCTACACCTTC,CSAGTDTNYGYTF
many,TRBJ2-3,NA,TRBV20-1,TGCAGTGCTAGAGATAGATACAGGAGAGGGTCAGATACGCAGTATTTT,CSARDRYRRGSDTQYF
many,TRBJ2-2,NA,TRBV5-1,TGCGCCAGCAGCCTGACACAATCGAACACCGGGGAGCTGTTTTTT,CASSLTQSNTGELFF
NA,TRBJ2-7,NA,TRBV9,TGTGCCAGCAGCGTAAGTCCGGGGACCTACGAGCAGTACTTC,CASSVSPGTYEQYF
many,TRBJ1-2,NA,TRBV10-2,TGCGCCAGCAGCTCGGAGAACTATGGCTACACCTTC,CASSSENYGYTF
many,TRBJ2-1,TRBD2,TRBV5-1,TGCGCCAGCGTCGAGGGTCTAGCGGGAACTGAGCAGTTCTTC,CASVEGLAGTEQFF
many,TRBJ2-5,TRBD2,TRBV7-6,TGTGCCAGCAGCTTACGGGGGGTCCAAGAGACCCAGTACTTC,CASSLRGVQETQYF
many,TRBJ2-1,TRBD2,TRBV5-1,TGCGCCAGCAGCACCGGGACTAGCGGATACAATGAGCAGTTCTTC,CASSTGTSGYNEQFF
few,TRBJ1-2,NA,TRBV18,TGTGCCAGCTCACCAGCGGAAACGGGCGCATATGGCTACACCTTC,CASSPAETGAYGYTF
many,TRBJ2-7,NA,TRBV6-5,TGTGCCAGCAGTCAAGACAGGTACCCCTACGAGCAGTACTTC,CASSQDRYPYEQYF
many,TRBJ2-1,NA,TRBV20-1,TGCAGTGCTAGTTTGGGACTCATCTACAATGAGCAGTTCTTC,CSASLGLIYNEQFF
many,TRBJ2-5,TRBD1,TRBV5-1,TGCGCCAGCAGCGGGGACAGGGAAGACCAAGAGACCCAGTACTTC,CASSGDREDQETQYF
many,TRBJ2-1,NA,TRBV5-1,TGCGCCAGCAGCTTCCCCTATGGCAATGAGCAGTTCTTC,CASSFPYGNEQFF
many,TRBJ2-1,NA,TRBV16,TGTGCCAGCAGCCCGTCGTGGGAGCAGTTCTTC,CASSPSWEQFF
many,TRBJ1-2,TRBD1,TRBV20-1,TGCAGTGCCCCCGGGACAGGGGCCCGGGGAGGCTACACCTTC,CSAPGTGARGGYTF
many,TRBJ2-2,NA,TRBV14,TGTGCCAGCAGCCAAGAACGAACCAGGGCCACCGGGGAGCTGTTTTTT,CASSQERTRATGELFF
many,TRBJ1-6,TRBD1,TRBV3-1,TGTGCCAGCAGCGTACAGGGGGATTCACCCCTCCACTTT,CASSVQGDSPLHF
many,TRBJ1-5,TRBD1,TRBV20-1,TGCAGTGCTCACCAGGGGGATCAGCCCCAGCATTTT,CSAHQGDQPQHF
many,TRBJ1-2,NA,TRBV4-2,TGTGCCAGCAGCCAAGCGCAAAGTAATTCCCTATTC,CASSQAQSNSLF
NA,TRBJ2-5,TRBD2,TRBV5-6,TGTGCACGCAGCTTACCAACAACGGGGGGCCAGTACTTC,CARSLPTTGGQYF
many,TRBJ2-1,TRBD2,TRBV5-5,TGTGCCAGCAGCTTGAGAACTAGCGGGAGATTTAATGAGCAGTTCTTC,CASSLRTSGRFNEQFF
many,TRBJ2-7,TRBD2,TRBV10-3,TGTGCCATCAGCCTAGCGGGAGGTCTTCTCGAGCAGTACTTC,CAISLAGGLLEQYF
many,TRBJ1-2,NA,TRBV5-1,TGCGCCAGCAGCACAGACAGAAACTATGGCTACACCTTC,CASSTDRNYGYTF
few,TRBJ2-1,TRBD2,TRBV7-2,TGTGCCAGCAGCCCTGATGAGCGGGAGTTATTTGAGCAGTTCTTC,CASSPDERELFEQFF
few,TRBJ1-3,NA,TRBV7-3,TGTGCCAGCAGCTTAAACTCTGGAAACACCATATATTTT,CASSLNSGNTIYF
many,TRBJ1-1,NA,TRBV20-1,TGCAGTGCTTCCGACCCACTGCGAAGCACTGAAGCTTTCTTT,CSASDPLRSTEAFF
few,TRBJ2-2,TRBD2,TRBV29-1,TGCAGCGTTGTGCTAGCGGGAGGAGGGGAGCTGTTTTTT,CSVVLAGGGELFF
many,TRBJ2-1,TRBD1,TRBV24-1,TGTGCCGTCGACAGGGGGCTTTCCTACAATGAGCAGTTCTTC,CAVDRGLSYNEQFF
many,TRBJ2-1,TRBD2,TRBV20-1,TGCAGTGCCCCGGGTACTAGCGGGAGGGCCTACAATGAGCAGTTCTTC,CSAPGTSGRAYNEQFF
many,TRBJ2-7,NA,TRBV15,TGTGCCACCAGCAGAGCGAAGTTGGGCGAGCAGTACTTC,CATSRAKLGEQYF
many,TRBJ2-1,TRBD1,TRBV5-5,TGTGCCAGCAGCTTGAGAGGGGGCGCGAACAATGAGCAGTTCTTC,CASSLRGGANNEQFF